This T cell receptor beta chain was obtained from a study of shared clonotypes between healthy human individuals. Study-wide background: Per donor, three plates held CD4 naive cells, three held CD4 memory, two held CD8 naive and one held CD8 memory.

The study, taken as a whole, reports: Among non-shared clonotypes, generation probabilities were lower than among those shared by all four donors.

Concerning this clone: The antigen is not known. The sample has other DNA sequences that encode this CDR3 too.

Naivety among CD8 cells was defined by CD45RO negativity and positive CCR7 selection, thereby excluding terminally differentiated effector memory CD45RA+ cells. TCRdb's copy holds only in-frame clones and misses some; the assay was immunoSEQ multiplex PCR. The sample yields hundreds of thousands of clones, nearly 97% seen once. The sample taken for sequencing was naive CD8+ T cells sorted from blood. This sequence originates from a woman in her 30s in good health.

The CDR3 nucleotides read TGTGCCAGCAGCTTGGGTGAAAAACTGTTTTTT. This codes for CASSLGEKLFF. This sequence joins TRBV11-2 and TRBJ1-4, with unresolved D. The germline V gene has CDR1 SGHAT and CDR2 FQNNGV. The CDR3 loop spans 11 amino acids. The V gene lost 3 bases and the J gene lost 7 bases, with 3 bases spanning the gap.